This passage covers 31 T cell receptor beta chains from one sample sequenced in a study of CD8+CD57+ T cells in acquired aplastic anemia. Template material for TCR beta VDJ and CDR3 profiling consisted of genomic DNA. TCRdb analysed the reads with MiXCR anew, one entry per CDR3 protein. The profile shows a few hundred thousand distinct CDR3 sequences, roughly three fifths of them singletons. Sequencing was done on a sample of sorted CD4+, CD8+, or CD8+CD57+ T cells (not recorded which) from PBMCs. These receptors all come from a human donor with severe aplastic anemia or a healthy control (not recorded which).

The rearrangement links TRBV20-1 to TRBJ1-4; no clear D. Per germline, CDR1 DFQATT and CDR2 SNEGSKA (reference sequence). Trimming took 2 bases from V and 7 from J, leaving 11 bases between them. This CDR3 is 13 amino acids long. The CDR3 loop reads CSARFEAVEKLFF. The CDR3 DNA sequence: TGCAGTGCTAGATTTGAGGCAGTTGAAAAACTGTTTTTT.

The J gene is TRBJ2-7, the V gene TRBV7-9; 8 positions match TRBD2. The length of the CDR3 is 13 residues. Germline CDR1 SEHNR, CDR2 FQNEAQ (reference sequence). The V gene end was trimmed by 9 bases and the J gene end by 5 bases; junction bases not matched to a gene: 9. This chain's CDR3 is CASSRTSTHEQYF. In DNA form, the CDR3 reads TGTGCCAGTAGTAGGACTAGCACCCACGAGCAGTACTTC.

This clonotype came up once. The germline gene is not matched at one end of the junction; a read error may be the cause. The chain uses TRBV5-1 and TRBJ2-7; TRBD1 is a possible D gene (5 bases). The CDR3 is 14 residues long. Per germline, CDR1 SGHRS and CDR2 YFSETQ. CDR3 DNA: TGTGCCAGCAGCTTAGCTATTTCAGGGAACGAGCAGTACTTC. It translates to CASSLAISGNEQYF. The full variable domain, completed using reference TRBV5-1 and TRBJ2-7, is KAGVTQTPRYLIKTRGQQVTLSCSPISGHRSVSWYQQTPGQGLQFLFEYFSETQRNKGNFPGRFSGRQFSNSRSEMNVSTLELGDSALYLCASSLAISGNEQYFGPGTRLTVT.

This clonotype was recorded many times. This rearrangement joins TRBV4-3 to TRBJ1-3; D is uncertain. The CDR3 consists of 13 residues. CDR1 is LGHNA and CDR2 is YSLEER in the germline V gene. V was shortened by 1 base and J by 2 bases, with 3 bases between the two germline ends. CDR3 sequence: CASSQGPGNTIYF. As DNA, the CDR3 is TGCGCCAGCAGCCAAGGACCTGGAAACACCATATATTTT.

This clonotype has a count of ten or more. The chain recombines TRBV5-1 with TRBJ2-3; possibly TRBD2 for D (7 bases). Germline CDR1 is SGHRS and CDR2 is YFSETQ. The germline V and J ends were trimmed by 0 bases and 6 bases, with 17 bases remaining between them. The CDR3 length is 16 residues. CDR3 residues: CASSLVGGASSDTQYF. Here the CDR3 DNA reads TGCGCCAGCAGCTTGGTTGGGGGGGCGTCATCCGATACGCAGTATTTT. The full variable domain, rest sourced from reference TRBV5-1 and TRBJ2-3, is KAGVTQTPRYLIKTRGQQVTLSCSPISGHRSVSWYQQTPGQGLQFLFEYFSETQRNKGNFPGRFSGRQFSNSRSEMNVSTLELGDSALYLCASSLVGGASSDTQYFGPGTRLTVL.

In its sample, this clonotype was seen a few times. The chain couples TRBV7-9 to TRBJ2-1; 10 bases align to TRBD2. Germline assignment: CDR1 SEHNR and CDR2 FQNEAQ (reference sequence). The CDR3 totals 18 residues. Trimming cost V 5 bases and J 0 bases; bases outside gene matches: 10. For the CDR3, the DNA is TGTGCCAGCAGCCCGCACCGTCCTAGCGGGAGCTCCTACAATGAGCAGTTCTTC. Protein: CASSPHRPSGSSYNEQFF.

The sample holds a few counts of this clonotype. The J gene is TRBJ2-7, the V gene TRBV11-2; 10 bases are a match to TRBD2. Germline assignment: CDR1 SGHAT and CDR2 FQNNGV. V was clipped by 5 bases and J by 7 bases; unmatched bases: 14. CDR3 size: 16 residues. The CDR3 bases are TGTGCCAGCAGCACCCTCCCTAGCGGGGGTTCGAGGGAGCAGTACTTC. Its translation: CASSTLPSGGSREQYF. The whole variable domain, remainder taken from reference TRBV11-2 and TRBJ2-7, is EAGVAQSPRYKIIEKRQSVAFWCNPISGHATLYWYQQILGQGPKLLIQFQNNGVVDDSQLPKDRFSAERLKGVDSTLKIQPAKLEDSAVYLCASSTLPSGGSREQYFGPGTRLTVT.

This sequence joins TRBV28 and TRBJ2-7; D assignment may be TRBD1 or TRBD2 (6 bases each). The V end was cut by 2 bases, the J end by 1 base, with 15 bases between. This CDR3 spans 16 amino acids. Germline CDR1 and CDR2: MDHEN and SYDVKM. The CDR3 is CASSLPLRGGSYEQYF. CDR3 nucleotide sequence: TGTGCCAGCAGTTTACCCCTAAGAGGGGGGTCCTACGAGCAGTACTTC.

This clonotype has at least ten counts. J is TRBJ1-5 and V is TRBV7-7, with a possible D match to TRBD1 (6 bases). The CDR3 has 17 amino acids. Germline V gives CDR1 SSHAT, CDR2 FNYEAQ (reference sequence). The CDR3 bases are TGTGCTGGCAGCTTAAGGCAGGGGCAGAGGCACAATCAGCCCCAGCATTTT. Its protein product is CAGSLRQGQRHNQPQHF.

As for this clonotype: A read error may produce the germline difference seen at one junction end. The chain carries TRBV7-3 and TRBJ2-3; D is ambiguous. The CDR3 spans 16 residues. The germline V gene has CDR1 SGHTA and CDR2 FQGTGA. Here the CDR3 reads CASSQEYARSADTQYF. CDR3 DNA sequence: TGCGCCAGCAGCCAAGAGTATGCTAGGAGCGCAGATACGCAGTATTTT.

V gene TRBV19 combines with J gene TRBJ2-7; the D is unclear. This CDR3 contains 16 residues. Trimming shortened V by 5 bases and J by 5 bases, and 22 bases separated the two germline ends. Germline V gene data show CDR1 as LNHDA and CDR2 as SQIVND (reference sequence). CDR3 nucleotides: TGTGCCAGTAGTCTCCTAATCACGGGTACGAAGGACGAGCAGTACTTC. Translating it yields CASSLLITGTKDEQYF.

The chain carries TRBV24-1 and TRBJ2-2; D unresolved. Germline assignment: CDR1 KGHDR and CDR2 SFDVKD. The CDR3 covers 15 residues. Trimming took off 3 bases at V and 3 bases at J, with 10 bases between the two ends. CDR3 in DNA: TGTGCCACCAGTGATAGATTACGCGACACCGGGGAGCTGTTTTTT. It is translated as CATSDRLRDTGELFF.

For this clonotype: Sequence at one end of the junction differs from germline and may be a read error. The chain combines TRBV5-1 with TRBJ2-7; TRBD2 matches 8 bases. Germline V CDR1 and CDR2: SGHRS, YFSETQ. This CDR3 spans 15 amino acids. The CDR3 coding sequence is TGTGCCAGCAGCGAGGGAGGCGGGAGGTACTACGAGCAGTACTTC. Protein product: CASSEGGGRYYEQYF.

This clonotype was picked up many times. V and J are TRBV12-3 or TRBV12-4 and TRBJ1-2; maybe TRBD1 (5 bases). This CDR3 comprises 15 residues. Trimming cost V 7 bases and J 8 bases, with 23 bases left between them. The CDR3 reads CASTDLGEGAGGYTF. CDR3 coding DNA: TGTGCCAGCACCGACCTCGGCGAAGGGGCGGGAGGCTACACCTTC.

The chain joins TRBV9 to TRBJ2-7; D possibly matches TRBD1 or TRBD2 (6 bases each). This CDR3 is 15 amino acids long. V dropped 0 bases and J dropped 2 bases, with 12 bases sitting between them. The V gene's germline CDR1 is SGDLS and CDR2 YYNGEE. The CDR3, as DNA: TGTGCCAGCAGCGTAGGCGGGACACCAACCTACGAGCAGTACTTC. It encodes CASSVGGTPTYEQYF.

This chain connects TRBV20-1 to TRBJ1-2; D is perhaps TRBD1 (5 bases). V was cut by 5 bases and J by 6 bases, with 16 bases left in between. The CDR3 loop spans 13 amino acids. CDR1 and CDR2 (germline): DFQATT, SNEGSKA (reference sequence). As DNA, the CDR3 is TGCAGTGCTGGGGACCGCCGCCGCGATGGCTACACCTTC. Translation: CSAGDRRRDGYTF.

The CDR3: CASRTGGGYTF. The CDR3, as DNA: TGTGCCAGTAGGACAGGGGGCGGCTACACCTTC. The chain is built from TRBV19 and TRBJ1-2; 10 bases line up with TRBD1. With V trimmed by 6 bases and J by 8 bases, 0 bases remained unmatched. The CDR3 is 11 residues long. CDR1 is LNHDA and CDR2 is SQIVND in the germline V gene (reference sequence).

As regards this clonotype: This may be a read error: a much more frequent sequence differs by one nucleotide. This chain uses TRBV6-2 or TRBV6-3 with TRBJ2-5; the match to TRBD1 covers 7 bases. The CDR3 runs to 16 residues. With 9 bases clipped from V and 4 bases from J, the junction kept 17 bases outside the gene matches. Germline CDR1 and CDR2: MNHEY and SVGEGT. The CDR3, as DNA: TGTGCCAGAAGCCACGGGGACAGAGCCGTGAGAGAGACCCAGTACTTC. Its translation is CARSHGDRAVRETQYF.

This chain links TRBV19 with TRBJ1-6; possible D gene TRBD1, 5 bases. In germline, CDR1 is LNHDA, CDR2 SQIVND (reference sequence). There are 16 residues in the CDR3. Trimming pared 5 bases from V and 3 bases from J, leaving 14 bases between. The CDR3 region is CASSGTRVNYNSPLHF. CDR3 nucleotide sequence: TGTGCCAGTAGTGGTACCAGGGTGAACTATAATTCACCCCTCCACTTT.

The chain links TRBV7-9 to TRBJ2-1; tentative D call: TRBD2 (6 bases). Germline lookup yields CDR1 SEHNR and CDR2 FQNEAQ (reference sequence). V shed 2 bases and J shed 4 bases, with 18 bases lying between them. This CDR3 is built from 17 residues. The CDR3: CASSLMRGQGLYNEQFF. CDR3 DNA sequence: TGTGCCAGCAGCTTAATGCGGGGCCAGGGATTATACAATGAGCAGTTCTTC.

CDR3 loop: CASSSGLGDGDTQYF. The CDR3, as DNA: TGTGCCAGCAGCTCCGGACTAGGTGATGGAGATACGCAGTATTTT. The V gene is TRBV7-2, the J gene TRBJ2-3, with TRBD2 identical over 7 bases. CDR1 is SGHTA and CDR2 is FQGNSA in the germline V gene. The trim removed 4 bases at V and 5 bases at J, leaving 9 bases unmatched. The CDR3 runs 15 residues.

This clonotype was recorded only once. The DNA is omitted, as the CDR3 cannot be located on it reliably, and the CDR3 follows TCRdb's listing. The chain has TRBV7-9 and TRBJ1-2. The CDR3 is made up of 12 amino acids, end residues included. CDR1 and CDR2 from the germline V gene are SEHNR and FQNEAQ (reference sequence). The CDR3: CASSLVGEGNTF.

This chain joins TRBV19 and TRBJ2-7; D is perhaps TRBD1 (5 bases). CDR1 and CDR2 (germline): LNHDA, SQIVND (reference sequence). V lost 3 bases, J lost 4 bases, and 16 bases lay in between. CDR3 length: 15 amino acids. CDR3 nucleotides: TGTGCCAGTAGTATCGGACAAGGCCGGTCTTACGAGCAGTACTTC. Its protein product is CASSIGQGRSYEQYF.

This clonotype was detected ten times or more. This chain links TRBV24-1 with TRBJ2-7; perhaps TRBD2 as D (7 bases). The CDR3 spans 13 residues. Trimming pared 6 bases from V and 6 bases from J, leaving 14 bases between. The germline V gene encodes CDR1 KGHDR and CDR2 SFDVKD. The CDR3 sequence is CATSPRGLGEQYF. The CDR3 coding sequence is TGTGCCACCAGTCCGCGGGGGCTTGGCGAGCAGTACTTC.

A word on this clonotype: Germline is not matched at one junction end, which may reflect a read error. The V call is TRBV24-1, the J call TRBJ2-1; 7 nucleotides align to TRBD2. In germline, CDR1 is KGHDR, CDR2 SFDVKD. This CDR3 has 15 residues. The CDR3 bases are TGTGCCACCAGTGACCCTAGCGGACTATACAATGATCAGTTCTTC. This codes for CATSDPSGLYNDQFF.

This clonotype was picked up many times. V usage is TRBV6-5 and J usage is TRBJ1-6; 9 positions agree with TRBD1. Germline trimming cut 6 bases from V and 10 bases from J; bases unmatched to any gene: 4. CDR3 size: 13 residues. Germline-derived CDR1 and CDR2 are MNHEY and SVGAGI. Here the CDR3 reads CASSRDRVSPLHF. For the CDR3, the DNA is TGTGCCAGCAGCCGGGACAGGGTCTCACCCCTCCACTTT.

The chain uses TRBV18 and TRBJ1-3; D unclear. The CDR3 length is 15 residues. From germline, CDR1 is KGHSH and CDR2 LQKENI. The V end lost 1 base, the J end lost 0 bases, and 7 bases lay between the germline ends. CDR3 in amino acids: CASSPRTNSGNTIYF. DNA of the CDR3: TGTGCCAGCTCACCACGAACCAACTCTGGAAACACCATATATTTT.

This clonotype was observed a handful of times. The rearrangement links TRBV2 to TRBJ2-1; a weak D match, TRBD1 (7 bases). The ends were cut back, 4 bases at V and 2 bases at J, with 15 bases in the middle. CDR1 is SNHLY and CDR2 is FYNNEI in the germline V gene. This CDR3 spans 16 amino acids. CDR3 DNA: TGTGCCAGCAGTGCGCAGGGGGGTGGGCCCTACAATGAGCAGTTCTTC. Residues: CASSAQGGGPYNEQFF.

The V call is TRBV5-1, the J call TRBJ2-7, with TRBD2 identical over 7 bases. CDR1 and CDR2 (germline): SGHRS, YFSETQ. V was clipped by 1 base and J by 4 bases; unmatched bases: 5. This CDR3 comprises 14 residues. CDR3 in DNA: TGCGCCAGCAGCTTGTCGGGGGGTAGGTACGAGCAGTACTTC. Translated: CASSLSGGRYEQYF.

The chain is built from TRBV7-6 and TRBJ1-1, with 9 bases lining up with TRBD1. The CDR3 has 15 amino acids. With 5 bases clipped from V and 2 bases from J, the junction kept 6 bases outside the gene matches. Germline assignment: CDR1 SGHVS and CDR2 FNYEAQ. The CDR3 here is CASSQEGQGNTEAFF. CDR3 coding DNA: TGTGCCAGCAGCCAAGAGGGACAGGGCAACACTGAAGCTTTCTTT.

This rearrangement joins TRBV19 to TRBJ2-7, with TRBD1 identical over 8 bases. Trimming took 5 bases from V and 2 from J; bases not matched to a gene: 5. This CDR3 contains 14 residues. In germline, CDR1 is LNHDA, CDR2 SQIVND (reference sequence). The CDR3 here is CASSPGQGAYEQYF. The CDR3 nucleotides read TGTGCCAGTAGTCCCGGACAGGGAGCCTACGAGCAGTACTTC.